This T cell receptor beta chain stems from a study of glioma-infiltrating T cells. Study conclusions and caveats: Tissue and blood shared very few CDR3 sequences. Gliomas, especially low-grade, showed above-expected tissue-blood divergence; non-neoplastic patients showed below.

Comment on this clonotype: Its antigen remains unidentified.

The iRepertoire nested amplicon-rescue multiplex PCR amplified TCR alpha and beta CDR3s from RNA. For one-step reverse transcription and amplification, about 90-400 ng of tissue mRNA or PBMC total RNA was used. TCRdb reanalysed the multiplex PCR reads using MiXCR and keeps one entry per CDR3 protein. The sample yields under 150,000 distinct CDR3 sequences, more than 35% seen once. The clonotype comes from a human donor with low-grade glioma or glioblastoma, undergoing nonglioma brain surgery, or in good health (not recorded which). Source material: glioma tissue, nonneoplastic brain tissue, or PBMCs (not recorded which).

The CDR3 coding sequence is TGTGCCAGCAGCTTAACGCCGGGATCCGGGGAGCTGTTTTTT. This encodes CASSLTPGSGELFF. The chain combines TRBV7-3 with TRBJ2-2; D is perhaps TRBD2 (5 bases). The CDR3 length is 14 residues. Germline V gene sequence: CDR1 SGHTA, CDR2 FQGTGA. The V gene lost 0 bases and the J gene lost 6 bases, with 8 bases spanning the gap.